This T cell receptor (beta chain) was found in a study of T-cell memory formation after mild COVID-19. Study findings and constraints: Clonal second-wave expansions that peaked on day 37 had unconfirmed SARS-CoV-2 specificity. Some clones that responded were present in memory (sampled pre-infection), which suggests cross-reactive memory joined. Clones that contracted clustered mainly in CM and EM if CD4+ and in EMRA if CD8+.

The CDR3 is 14 residues long. Germline loops: CDR1 MNHEY, CDR2 SVGEGT. Trimming took off 2 bases at V and 4 bases at J, with 11 bases between the two ends. TCR alpha and TCR beta cDNA libraries carrying sample barcodes and UMIs were produced by 5'RACE using constant-segment primers. TCRdb passed the 5' RACE reads through MiXCR, listing each CDR3 protein once. The repertoire holds 500,000 to 650,000 distinct CDR3 sequences, with about 20% as singletons. Remarks on this clonotype: As yet, its antigen is unknown.

The origin of this receptor is an adult woman who had mild COVID-19 (a few samples of this study predate the infection). Cell type and time point are not known. The gene calls are TRBV6-2 or TRBV6-3 and TRBJ1-2; D unresolved. What was sequenced was PBMCs or a T cell subset sorted from them (not recorded which). Here the CDR3 DNA reads TGTGCCAGCAGTTACCCAGTGTCCTTCTATGGCTACACCTTC. Amino acid sequence: CASSYPVSFYGYTF.